These 2 T cell receptor beta chains were all obtained from the same sample, sequenced in a study of vaccination effects on CD4 cells after COVID-19. Pools of viral peptides were used by the ViraFEST assay to expand antigen-specific CD4+ T cells ahead of sequencing. Once cultured for roughly nine days, the cells underwent separation to obtain CD4+ T cells. Negative nucleocapsid antibody tests before and after vaccination confirmed no previous SARS-CoV-2 infection. Their target antigens are unknown. The assay was immunoSEQ multiplex PCR, and TCRdb's table has in-frame clones only and misses some. The sample shows about 73,000 clones, 65% to 75% of them seen only once. Sequencing used CD4+ T cells from PBMCs cultured with HCoV-NL63 spike peptides, obtained before COVID-19 vaccination. These receptors all stem from a human donor who received a COVID-19 vaccine.

The chain employs TRBV5-4 and TRBJ2-1, with TRBD1 matching over 7 bases. The J segment lost 7 bases and the V segment lost 1 base, leaving 5 bases of the junction unmatched. Germline V CDR1 and CDR2: SGHNT, YYREEE (reference sequence). The CDR3 contains 14 residues. CDR3 in DNA: TGTGCCAGCAGCTTGATTGGGACAGCGAATGAGCAGTTCTTC. Translating gives CASSLIGTANEQFF. The full variable domain, rest sourced from reference TRBV5-4 and TRBJ2-1, is ETGVTQSPTHLIKTRGQQVTLRCSSQSGHNTVSWYQQALGQGPQFIFQYYREEENGRGNFPPRFSGLQFPNYSSELNVNALELDDSALYLCASSLIGTANEQFFGPGTRLTVL.

The gene calls are TRBV7-3 and TRBJ1-1; 8 bases align to TRBD1. Germline V gene lookup returns CDR1 SGHTA and CDR2 FQGTGA. The CDR3 has 13 residues. After removal of 5 bases from V and 4 bases from J, the junction contained 3 bases not matched to a gene. Here the CDR3 DNA reads TGTGCCAGCAGCAGACAGGGGTTCACTGAAGCTTTCTTT. As protein: CASSRQGFTEAFF.